These 21 T cell receptor beta chains were sequenced from one sample in a study of Graves' ophthalmopathy and Graves' hyperthyroidism (dated by TCRdb to the late 2010s). The instrument given in TCRdb is Illumina HiSeq 2000. For repertoire sequencing, TCR beta CDR3 regions were amplified from RNA transcripts. The first round was an RT-PCR using HTBI primers with the Qiagen OneStep RT-PCR kit, and this first round was followed by a second-round multiplex PCR, then size selection and purification. The raw public data were reprocessed by TCRdb itself: fastp quality trimming at Q25, MiXCR clonotype calling, in-frame beta chains only. For every CDR3 protein sequence, its rows merge into one entry that carries the most common genes and DNA. In all, the sample holds 300,000 to 400,000 distinct CDR3 sequences, and about 15% of those were seen once. The top ten constitute 2.4% of the sample. Sequenced sample: peripheral blood. The source of these receptors is an adult woman with stable Graves' hyperthyroidism.

This clonotype has ten or more counts. J is TRBJ2-5 and V is TRBV19, with D possibly TRBD2 on 6 matching bases. CDR3 length: 11 residues. Germline loops: CDR1 LNHDA, CDR2 SQIVND (reference sequence). Trimming shortened V by 7 bases and J by 7 bases, and 10 bases separated the two germline ends. In nucleotides, the CDR3 is TGTGCCAGTACCATGGGGGGGACCCAGTACTTC. It codes for CASTMGGTQYF.

Many counts were recorded for this clonotype. The chain uses TRBV27 and TRBJ2-7; TRBD2 matches 14 bases. The CDR3 has 16 amino acids. V trimming: 3 bases; J trimming: 7 bases; junction bases outside the gene matches: 8. Germline V CDR1 and CDR2: MNHEY, SMNVEV (reference sequence). The CDR3 reads CASSFVPGLAGVEQYF. The DNA for the CDR3 is TGTGCCAGCAGTTTCGTCCCGGGACTAGCGGGAGTTGAGCAGTACTTC.

At least ten counts were recorded for this clonotype. This chain's CDR3 is CASSPARGVNETGELFF. CDR3 in DNA: TGTGCCAGCAGTCCCGCTCGGGGGGTCAATGAAACCGGGGAGCTGTTTTTT. The chain links TRBV6-2 or TRBV6-3 to TRBJ2-2, with 7 bases fitting TRBD2. The CDR3 is 17 residues long. The germline gives CDR1 MNHEY, CDR2 SVGEGT. V was clipped by 5 bases and J by 5 bases; unmatched bases: 14.

This clonotype was picked up many times. The chain employs TRBV7-2 and TRBJ2-2, with no clear D. V dropped 1 base and J dropped 0 bases, with 9 bases sitting between them. In germline, CDR1 is SGHTA, CDR2 FQGNSA. CDR3 size: 16 residues. CDR3 sequence reads: CASSLVGPPNTGELFF. The DNA of the CDR3 is TGTGCCAGCAGCTTAGTCGGACCGCCGAACACCGGGGAGCTGTTTTTT. The whole variable domain, filled in from reference TRBV7-2 and TRBJ2-2, reads GAGVSQSPSNKVTEKGKDVELRCDPISGHTALYWYRQSLGQGLEFLIYFQGNSAPDKSGLPSDRFSAERTGGSVSTLTIQRTQQEDSAVYLCASSLVGPPNTGELFFGEGSRLTVL.

This clonotype has a count of ten or more. The V and J genes are TRBV19 and TRBJ2-5; TRBD2 matches 12 bases. The CDR3 extends over 16 amino acids. J gave up 5 bases and V 8 bases, and 12 bases lay outside the gene matches. CDR1 LNHDA and CDR2 SQIVND come from the germline V gene (reference sequence). CDR3 DNA sequence: TGTGCCAGTGGAGGGAGGACTAGCGGGATTTTGGAGACCCAGTACTTC. As protein: CASGGRTSGILETQYF.

This clonotype appeared many times. This chain uses TRBV7-2 with TRBJ2-7, with 9 bases matching TRBD2. The CDR3 contains 16 residues. Germline trimming cut 5 bases from V and 0 bases from J; bases unmatched to any gene: 8. The germline CDR1 and CDR2 sequences are SGHTA and FQGNSA. The CDR3 coding sequence is TGTGCCAGCAGCCAAAGCGGGAGGCCAAGCTCCTACGAGCAGTACTTC. Translation: CASSQSGRPSSYEQYF.

This clonotype was seen at least ten times. The genes are TRBV6-5 and TRBJ1-2, with 7 nucleotides matching TRBD1. Germline V CDR1 and CDR2: MNHEY, SVGAGI. The CDR3 loop spans 14 amino acids. The V gene end was trimmed by 4 bases and the J gene end by 4 bases; junction bases not matched to a gene: 6. The chain's CDR3 is CASSSPGQPYGYTF. CDR3 DNA sequence: TGTGCCAGCAGTTCGCCGGGACAGCCCTATGGCTACACCTTC.

This clonotype was recorded at least ten times. This sequence joins TRBV10-1 and TRBJ2-7, with 8 bases aligning to TRBD1. Per germline, CDR1 WNHNN and CDR2 SYGVQD (reference sequence). The CDR3 is 16 amino acids. Trimming cost V 4 bases and J 2 bases; bases outside gene matches: 10. The CDR3: CASSGRRTGRPYEQYF. The CDR3 region has the DNA TGCGCCAGCAGTGGGAGGAGGACAGGGAGACCCTACGAGCAGTACTTC.

This clonotype came up many times. The chain combines TRBV6-1 with TRBJ2-7, with D possibly TRBD1 on 6 matching bases. CDR3 length: 15 amino acids. V lost 2 bases and J 3 bases, leaving 14 bases between the germline ends. CDR1 and CDR2 from the germline V gene are MNHNS and SASEGT. The CDR3 DNA reads TGTGCCAGCAGTGAACGGTGGTCAGGGGTCTACGAGCAGTACTTC. The encoded protein is CASSERWSGVYEQYF.

This clonotype was seen at least ten times. This chain joins TRBV28 and TRBJ2-7; 7 nucleotides match TRBD1. Trimming cost V 4 bases and J 3 bases; bases outside gene matches: 9. The CDR3 spans 15 residues. Germline lookup yields CDR1 MDHEN and CDR2 SYDVKM. In DNA form, the CDR3 reads TGTGCCAGCAGTTCAGGGGGACAAGCGCTCTACGAGCAGTACTTC. It translates to CASSSGGQALYEQYF. Drawing the rest from reference TRBV28 and TRBJ2-7, the complete variable domain is DVKVTQSSRYLVKRTGEKVFLECVQDMDHENMFWYRQDPGLGLRLIYFSYDVKMKEKGDIPEGYSVSREKKERFSLILESASTNQTSMYLCASSSGGQALYEQYFGPGTRLTVT.

The gene calls are TRBV13 and TRBJ2-1; TRBD1 agrees at 7 bases. J was trimmed by 4 bases and V by 4 bases; bases with no gene match: 4. The CDR3 is 14 amino acids. The V gene's germline CDR1 is PRHDT and CDR2 FYEKMQ (reference sequence). The CDR3 spells CASSWTGRYNEQFF. The CDR3, as DNA: TGTGCCAGCAGCTGGACAGGTAGATACAATGAGCAGTTCTTC.

The sample holds many counts of this clonotype. The rearrangement uses TRBV7-2 and TRBJ2-2, with TRBD2 matching 7 bases. V shed 1 base and J 2 bases; nucleotides not matched to a gene: 4. The CDR3 is 16 residues long. Germline V gene sequence: CDR1 SGHTA, CDR2 FQGNSA. The CDR3 loop reads CASSLGLALNTGELFF. CDR3 in DNA: TGTGCCAGCAGCTTAGGACTAGCTCTAAACACCGGGGAGCTGTTTTTT.

This clonotype was seen many times. The chain couples TRBV7-9 to TRBJ2-5; tentatively, D is TRBD2 (5 bases). CDR3 length: 14 residues. CDR1 SEHNR and CDR2 FQNEAQ come from the germline V gene (reference sequence). V lost 5 bases to trimming and J lost 2 bases, with 12 bases between them. The CDR3 is CASSVPGEQETQYF. In nucleotides, the CDR3 is TGTGCCAGCAGCGTCCCCGGGGAACAAGAGACCCAGTACTTC.

The chain uses TRBV3-1 and TRBJ1-5; D gene uncertain. Germline lookup yields CDR1 LGHDT and CDR2 YNNKEL (reference sequence). Deletions cut 4 bases from V and 3 bases from J, with 10 bases between. This CDR3 region has 14 residues. The CDR3 DNA is TGTGCCAGCAGCCCCTCGGGGTCCAATCAGCCCCAGCATTTT. Translation: CASSPSGSNQPQHF.

This clonotype was detected ten times or more. The genes are TRBV19 and TRBJ1-2, with D possibly being TRBD1 (5 bases). The CDR3 covers 17 residues. CDR1 and CDR2 (germline): LNHDA, SQIVND (reference sequence). Trimming removed 4 bases from V and 2 bases from J, with 20 bases in between. The CDR3 here is CASSNRDATWRNYGYTF. The CDR3 nucleotides read TGTGCCAGTAGTAACCGGGACGCCACCTGGAGAAACTATGGCTACACCTTC.

With respect to this clonotype: An end of the junction differs from the germline gene, which may be a read error. The CDR3 sequence: CASSTTDTLNSEAFF. The CDR3 bases are TGCGCCAGCAGCACGACAGATACTCTGAACTCTGAGGCTTTCTTT. The rearrangement joins TRBV5-1 to TRBJ1-1; D may be TRBD1 (5 bases). The CDR3 runs to 15 residues. CDR1 SGHRS and CDR2 YFSETQ come from the germline V gene.

DNA for the CDR3: TGCAGTGCGGTCCGTGTGCGGCAGGGGAACACTGAAGCTTTCTTT. Its translation is CSAVRVRQGNTEAFF. The V call is TRBV20-1, the J call TRBJ1-1, with D perhaps matching TRBD1 (5 bases). Germline V gives CDR1 DFQATT, CDR2 SNEGSKA (reference sequence). The V gene lost 6 bases and the J gene lost 1 base, with 18 bases spanning the gap. This CDR3 contains 15 residues.

This clonotype was counted at least ten times. The chain uses TRBV28 and TRBJ2-7; unclear D gene. The CDR3 has 15 residues. V was clipped by 4 bases and J by 3 bases, with 16 bases between them. CDR1 and CDR2 (germline): MDHEN, SYDVKM. In nucleotides, the CDR3 is TGTGCCAGCAGTTGGCTGGCAGCTTCCTTCTACGAGCAGTACTTC. Translated, it gives CASSWLAASFYEQYF. Variable domain in full (rest from reference TRBV28 and TRBJ2-7): DVKVTQSSRYLVKRTGEKVFLECVQDMDHENMFWYRQDPGLGLRLIYFSYDVKMKEKGDIPEGYSVSREKKERFSLILESASTNQTSMYLCASSWLAASFYEQYFGPGTRLTVT.

The chain uses TRBV5-1 and TRBJ2-5; 8 nucleotides line up with TRBD1. Germline CDR1 reads SGHRS; CDR2 reads YFSETQ. This CDR3 has 15 amino acids. V lost 0 bases, J lost 4 bases, and 5 bases stayed unmatched. CDR3 nucleotide sequence: TGCGCCAGCAGCTTGGGTGGACAGGGAGTAGAGACCCAGTACTTC. It encodes CASSLGGQGVETQYF.

This clonotype was picked up many times. The V call is TRBV20-1, the J call TRBJ1-1; 8 bases map to TRBD1. The CDR3 extends over 14 amino acids. V shed 2 bases, J shed 8 bases, and the junction held 10 bases outside the gene matches. The germline V gene has CDR1 DFQATT and CDR2 SNEGSKA (reference sequence). The CDR3 coding sequence is TGCAGTGCTAGACCCGGGACAGGAAGCATCGAAGCTTTCTTT. Translation gives CSARPGTGSIEAFF.

There are many counts of this clonotype. This chain joins TRBV19 and TRBJ1-5, with D maybe TRBD1 (5 bases). Trimming pared 5 bases from V and 0 bases from J, leaving 11 bases between. CDR1 is LNHDA and CDR2 is SQIVND in the germline V gene (reference sequence). The length of the CDR3 is 15 residues. CDR3 protein: CASSVQVNSNQPQHF. The CDR3 DNA is TGTGCCAGTAGTGTACAGGTGAATAGCAATCAGCCCCAGCATTTT.